This is a list of T cell receptor beta chains from one sample in a study of Ad26.COV2.S vaccination and SARS-CoV-2 variants. This table comes from immunoSEQ multiplex PCR, and its TCRdb copy is limited to in-frame clones, with some not included. This sample has over 400,000 clones, with 80% to 95% found just once. The sample was peripheral blood, taken in a trial of Ad26.COV2.S vaccine versus placebo. These receptors were obtained from a person between 18 and 59 years old who received the Ad26.COV2.S COVID-19 vaccine or a placebo. Both conserved end residues are part of each CDR3. Fields, in order: clone size, J gene, V gene, D gene, CDR3 protein, CDR3 DNA. D genes are given only for firm matches. Expanded clones get a size class; other rows say once, few or many, or leave the size out.

.,TRBJ2-3,TRBV7-6,TRBD2,CASSLIGPLAGAPDTQYF,TGTGCCAGCAGCTTAATCGGTCCACTAGCGGGAGCCCCAGATACGCAGTATTTT
.,TRBJ2-3,TRBV5-1,TRBD1,CASSNPGQGDYTQYF,TGCGCCAGCAGCAACCCGGGACAGGGGGATTATACGCAGTATTTT
.,TRBJ2-7,TRBV18,TRBD2,CASSLSGSYEQYF,TGTGCCAGCTCACTTAGCGGGTCCTACGAGCAGTACTTC
.,TRBJ2-5,TRBV6-6,.,CASSRSETQYF,TGTGCCAGCAGCCGTTCAGAGACCCAGTACTTC
.,TRBJ1-1,TRBV10-3,.,CAIRRAIQGSLNTEAFF,TGTGCCATCAGAAGGGCCATCCAGGGTTCTTTGAACACTGAAGCTTTCTTT
.,TRBJ2-7,TRBV27,TRBD2,CASSFTGLAVGNEQYF,TGTGCCAGCAGTTTCACGGGACTAGCTGTGGGGAACGAGCAGTACTTC
.,TRBJ2-5,TRBV27,.,CASSSTSGDETQYF,TGTGCCAGCAGCTCAACCTCCGGGGACGAGACCCAGTACTTC
once,TRBJ2-5,TRBV7-9,.,CASSAQRAKETQYF,TGTGCCAGCAGCGCCCAGCGGGCGAAAGAGACCCAGTACTTC
.,TRBJ2-7,TRBV28,TRBD2,CASSPTSGRVDEQYF,TGTGCCAGCAGTCCGACTAGCGGGAGGGTCGACGAGCAGTACTTC
once,TRBJ2-1,TRBV5-4,TRBD2,CASSGGLADAIEQFF,TGTGCCAGCAGTGGGGGACTAGCCGACGCCATTGAGCAGTTCTTC
.,TRBJ1-4,TRBV28,.,CASSSPAGAGEKLFF,TGTGCCAGCAGTTCCCCGGCGGGGGCTGGAGAAAAACTGTTTTTT
.,TRBJ1-6,TRBV7-2,.,CASSLQTGYNSPLHF,TGTGCCAGCAGCTTACAGACAGGCTATAATTCACCCCTCCACTTT
few,TRBJ1-6,TRBV6-1,.,CASSDTGSHSYSPLHF,TGTGCCAGCAGTGATACAGGGTCCCATTCATATTCACCCCTCCACTTT
.,TRBJ1-1,TRBV6-5,.,CASSRNTEAFF,TGTGCCAGCAGTAGGAACACTGAAGCTTTCTTT
once,TRBJ2-7,TRBV5-8,.,CASSLGLGVSRYEQYF,TGTGCCAGCAGCTTGGGACTCGGGGTTTCCCGCTACGAGCAGTACTTC
.,TRBJ2-1,TRBV7-2,.,CASSFYGTDGNEQFF,TGTGCCAGCAGCTTTTATGGGACTGATGGCAATGAGCAGTTCTTC